This T cell receptor (beta chain) was sequenced during a study of T cell changes during pregnancy in multiple sclerosis. The CDR3 runs 15 residues. Germline V gives CDR1 LNHDA, CDR2 SQIVND (reference sequence). Trimming cost V 4 bases and J 6 bases; bases outside gene matches: 9. Repertoires were generated with immunoSEQ multiplex PCR, while TCRdb's copy carries only in-frame clones and drops some. The table has approximately 60,000 clones, over 85% seen once. The J gene is TRBJ1-1, the V gene TRBV19; 9 nucleotides match TRBD1. This receptor was taken from a female donor with multiple sclerosis, enrolled in a pregnancy study. The sequencing used CD8+ T cells from peripheral blood mononuclear cells, collected in the second trimester of pregnancy. In DNA, the CDR3 is TGTGCCAGTAGTAGCGCCGGGACAGGGAAACCTGAAGCTTTCTTT. This sequence encodes CASSSAGTGKPEAFF.